The next 21 T cell receptor beta chains were all read from a single sample in a study of T cells after yellow fever vaccination. TCRdb fed the 5' RACE reads into MiXCR, producing one record per CDR3 protein. The sample carries a few hundred thousand distinct CDR3 sequences, about 9.9% recorded once. Sequenced here: PBMCs, sampled on the day of the first yellow fever vaccination. These receptors came from a man aged 18 to 35 who received the YFV17D yellow fever vaccine.

The chain couples TRBV18 to TRBJ1-6, with D unresolved. The V and J ends lost 2 bases and 10 bases respectively, with 18 bases between them. The CDR3 sequence is 16 residues long. Germline V gene lookup returns CDR1 KGHSH and CDR2 LQKENI. The CDR3 nucleotides read TGTGCCAGCTCACCATCGATCCCTAATCCGGGGTCACCCCTCCACTTT. Translated: CASSPSIPNPGSPLHF.

This sequence joins TRBV20-1 and TRBJ2-2, with D uncertain. V was trimmed by 0 bases and J by 6 bases, leaving 11 bases between them. Germline V gives CDR1 DFQATT, CDR2 SNEGSKA (reference sequence). This CDR3 is 14 amino acids long. This CDR3 is CSARDPAGPGELFF. The CDR3 bases are TGCAGTGCTAGAGATCCCGCCGGACCCGGGGAGCTGTTTTTT.

This rearrangement joins TRBV4-1 to TRBJ2-1; 8 bases are a match to TRBD1. This CDR3 region has 17 residues. The V gene end was trimmed by 2 bases and the J gene end by 0 bases; junction bases not matched to a gene: 6. Germline loops: CDR1 MGHRA, CDR2 YSYEKL. This CDR3 is CASSQRLTGGSYNEQFF. For the CDR3, the DNA is TGCGCCAGCAGCCAACGCCTAACAGGGGGCTCCTACAATGAGCAGTTCTTC.

Many counts were recorded for this clonotype. The chain recombines TRBV5-1 with TRBJ2-3, with unresolved D. The CDR3 runs 13 residues. Germline lookup yields CDR1 SGHRS and CDR2 YFSETQ. Trimming left V 1 base short and J 2 bases short, with 5 bases between. The CDR3 sequence: CASSLLITDTQYF. The CDR3 nucleotides read TGCGCCAGCAGCTTGTTGATCACAGATACGCAGTATTTT.

J is TRBJ1-6 and V is TRBV27; the D is unclear. Germline CDR1 reads MNHEY; CDR2 reads SMNVEV (reference sequence). There are 14 residues in the CDR3. V was shortened by 2 bases and J by 13 bases, with 15 bases between the two germline ends. The CDR3, as DNA: TGTGCCAGCAGTTTACCCCAAGACCTCGCCCCCCTCCACTTT. This sequence encodes CASSLPQDLAPLHF.

The V gene is TRBV20-1, the J gene TRBJ2-1, with a possible D match to TRBD2 (6 bases). Germline CDR1 is DFQATT and CDR2 is SNEGSKA (reference sequence). CDR3 size: 16 residues. Trimming took off 4 bases at V and 3 bases at J, with 19 bases between the two ends. Here the CDR3 reads CSATQPSGDRYNEQFF. The CDR3 DNA reads as TGCAGTGCTACCCAACCGTCGGGGGACCGCTACAATGAGCAGTTCTTC.

The chain is built from TRBV6-5 and TRBJ1-3, with TRBD1 identical over 9 bases. Germline CDR1 reads MNHEY; CDR2 reads SVGAGI. J gave up 0 bases and V 7 bases, and 7 bases lay outside the gene matches. This CDR3 has 16 amino acids. The CDR3 reads CASISTGGFSGNTIYF. DNA for the CDR3: TGTGCCAGCATTTCTACAGGGGGCTTCTCTGGAAACACCATATATTTT.

This clonotype was counted a few times. V is TRBV10-3 and J is TRBJ1-3; D ambiguous. The V end was cut by 0 bases, the J end by 0 bases, with 15 bases between. The CDR3 is 18 amino acids. CDR1 and CDR2 (germline): ENHRY, SYGVKD. CDR3 in DNA: TGTGCCATCAGTGAGTCGTACCTCGGGAGGCACTCTGGAAACACCATATATTTT. As protein: CAISESYLGRHSGNTIYF.

This clonotype was counted ten times or more. The chain is built from TRBV5-5 and TRBJ1-1, with unresolved D. Looked up from germline, CDR1 is SGHKS and CDR2 is YYEKEE (reference sequence). CDR3 size: 13 residues. Trimming pared 4 bases from V and 7 bases from J, leaving 14 bases between. CDR3 sequence (DNA): TGTGCCAGCAGCCCACCTTCGGCCAGTGAAGCTTTCTTT. The encoded protein is CASSPPSASEAFF.

The chain employs TRBV5-1 and TRBJ2-3, with 16 bases that match TRBD2. The CDR3 is made up of 17 amino acids. CDR1 is SGHRS, CDR2 YFSETQ, per germline. V was pared by 2 bases and J by 4 bases, with 4 bases of the junction left unmatched. CDR3 in DNA: TGCGCCAGCAGCTTCGGGACTAGCGGGGGGGCCGCAGATACGCAGTATTTT. This encodes CASSFGTSGGAADTQYF.

A few counts support this clonotype. The gene calls are TRBV7-2 and TRBJ2-5; TRBD1 agrees at 9 bases. The V segment lost 2 bases and the J segment 5 bases; nucleotides outside the gene matches: 6. This CDR3 comprises 15 residues. The V gene's germline CDR1 is SGHTA and CDR2 FQGNSA. CDR3 sequence reads: CASSLMGTGRETQYF. CDR3 DNA: TGTGCCAGCAGCTTAATGGGGACAGGGCGGGAGACCCAGTACTTC.

This clonotype came up many times. CDR3 protein: CASSQGSGSYEQYV. The CDR3, as DNA: TGCGCCAGCAGCCAAGGTTCAGGTTCCTACGAGCAGTACGTC. This chain connects TRBV4-1 to TRBJ2-7; D remains ambiguous. CDR1 is MGHRA and CDR2 is YSYEKL in the germline V gene. With 1 base removed from V and 1 base from J, the gap between germline ends came to 8 bases. This CDR3 contains 14 residues.

The chain couples TRBV18 to TRBJ2-5; no clear D. The CDR3 contains 13 residues. Trimming cost V 5 bases and J 2 bases, with 9 bases left between them. Germline CDR1 reads KGHSH; CDR2 reads LQKENI. The DNA for the CDR3 is TGTGCCAGCTCAACTCTACTGCAAGAGACCCAGTACTTC. It translates to CASSTLLQETQYF. The variable domain in full, completed from reference TRBV18 and TRBJ2-5, reads NAGVMQNPRHLVRRRGQEARLRCSPMKGHSHVYWYRQLPEEGLKFMVYLQKENIIDESGMPKERFSAEFPKEGPSILRIQQVVRGDSAAYFCASSTLLQETQYFGPGTRLLVL.

This clonotype turned up a few times. This chain connects TRBV20-1 to TRBJ1-2; 11 nucleotides agree with TRBD1. Germline CDR1 is DFQATT and CDR2 is SNEGSKA (reference sequence). The length of the CDR3 is 14 residues. The V segment lost 1 base and the J segment 9 bases; nucleotides outside the gene matches: 7. The CDR3 DNA reads TGCAGTGCTAGAGCAGGACAGGGGGCGCTTAGCTACACCTTC. The encoded protein is CSARAGQGALSYTF.

V is TRBV15 and J is TRBJ1-1; D may be TRBD1 (6 bases). In germline, CDR1 is LNHNV, CDR2 YYDKDF (reference sequence). The ends were cut back, 2 bases at V and 6 bases at J, with 13 bases in the middle. This CDR3 has 14 amino acids. CDR3: CATSRRTGFPEAFF. CDR3 bases: TGTGCCACCAGCAGACGAACAGGGTTCCCTGAAGCTTTCTTT.

This clonotype has just a few counts. The chain employs TRBV6-5 and TRBJ2-6; D perhaps matches TRBD1 (6 bases). The CDR3 contains 16 residues. CDR1 is MNHEY, CDR2 SVGAGI, per germline. The ends were cut back, 2 bases at V and 1 base at J, with 9 bases in the middle. Here the CDR3 DNA reads TGTGCCAGCAGTTACCAAACAGGGTCTGGGGCCAACGTCCTGACTTTC. Translated, it gives CASSYQTGSGANVLTF.

V gene TRBV9 combines with J gene TRBJ2-3; no firm D call. The CDR3 extends over 14 amino acids. The V and J ends lost 0 bases and 4 bases respectively, with 9 bases between them. Germline-derived CDR1 and CDR2 are SGDLS and YYNGEE. CDR3 sequence (DNA): TGTGCCAGCAGCGTAGGGTCCGGCGCAGATACGCAGTATTTT. It translates to CASSVGSGADTQYF.

The chain employs TRBV5-1 and TRBJ2-2; no reliable D call. The CDR3 runs 15 residues. V was clipped by 2 bases and J by 0 bases, with 8 bases between them. Germline CDR1 reads SGHRS; CDR2 reads YFSETQ. CDR3 sequence (DNA): TGCGCCAGCAGCTTCAGGTCAGCGAACACCGGGGAGCTGTTTTTT. Translated, it gives CASSFRSANTGELFF.

The V gene is TRBV11-2, the J gene TRBJ2-5; D may match TRBD1 or TRBD2 (5 bases each). V was pared by 5 bases and J by 5 bases, with 12 bases between. The germline V gene encodes CDR1 SGHAT and CDR2 FQNNGV. This CDR3 contains 13 residues. CDR3 DNA: TGTGCCAGCAGCCGAGGGGCTAGGGAGACCCAGTACTTC. It translates to CASSRGARETQYF.

This chain links TRBV7-2 with TRBJ2-3; a weak D match, TRBD1 (5 bases). Germline CDR1 and CDR2: SGHTA and FQGNSA. V lost 6 bases, J lost 4 bases, and 11 bases lay in between. The CDR3 is 13 residues long. In nucleotides, the CDR3 is TGTGCCAGCAGGGGGCTCGGGTCAGATACGCAGTATTTT. It translates to CASRGLGSDTQYF.

This clonotype was observed a handful of times. The J gene is TRBJ1-1, the V gene TRBV2; 7 bases align to TRBD1. J was trimmed by 0 bases and V by 4 bases; bases with no gene match: 5. CDR1 and CDR2 (germline): SNHLY, FYNNEI. The CDR3 is made up of 15 amino acids. The CDR3, as DNA: TGTGCCAGCAGTGCTGGGACAGCCCTGAACACTGAAGCTTTCTTT. Its protein product is CASSAGTALNTEAFF.